This is a list of T cell receptor beta chains from one sample in a study of blood T cell repertoires in COVID-19. TCRdb's table, derived via immunoSEQ multiplex PCR, lists solely in-frame clones and lacks some. The sample includes 200,000 to 300,000 clones, roughly 81% seen only once; the top ten take roughly 4%. The source material was peripheral blood. These TCRs come from a man aged 50 to 60 with acute or convalescent COVID-19. CDR3s include the opening cysteine and the closing phenylalanine or tryptophan. The D gene is left open where the match is weak.

CDR3 protein,CDR3 DNA,D gene,V gene,J gene,CDR3 length
CASSLRLGNTIYF,TGCGCCAGCAGCCTTCGACTCGGAAACACCATATATTTT,.,TRBV5-1,TRBJ1-3,13
CASSPPTASGANVLTF,TGTGCCAGCTCACCACCGACAGCTTCTGGGGCCAACGTCCTGACTTTC,.,TRBV18,TRBJ2-6,16
CASSPRPNTEAFF,TGTGCCAGCAGTCCCAGGCCGAACACTGAAGCTTTCTTT,.,TRBV13,TRBJ1-1,13
CASREVSGQGTYGYTF,TGCGCCAGCAGAGAGGTATCGGGACAGGGAACTTATGGCTACACCTTC,TRBD1,TRBV5-1,TRBJ1-2,16
CASSYLGGRETQYF,TGTGCCAGCAGTTACCTCGGGGGGAGAGAGACCCAGTACTTC,TRBD2,TRBV6-2/TRBV6-3,TRBJ2-5,14
CASSLLGQGDTGELFF,TGTGCCAGCAGCCTCCTGGGACAGGGAGACACCGGGGAGCTGTTTTTT,TRBD1,TRBV7-3,TRBJ2-2,16
CASSLGTGFTEAFF,TGTGCCAGCAGCTTGGGGACAGGGTTCACTGAAGCTTTCTTT,TRBD1,TRBV11-3,TRBJ1-1,14
CSAVISGQSNQPQHF,TGCAGCGCCGTAATATCGGGACAGAGCAATCAGCCCCAGCATTTT,TRBD1,TRBV29-1,TRBJ1-5,15
CATSDTGQVYGYTF,TGTGCCACCAGTGATACTGGACAGGTCTATGGCTACACCTTC,TRBD1,TRBV24-1,TRBJ1-2,14
CASSYTTPGGAAGYTF,TGTGCCAGCAGTTACACAACCCCAGGGGGCGCTGCTGGCTACACCTTC,TRBD1,TRBV6-5,TRBJ1-2,16